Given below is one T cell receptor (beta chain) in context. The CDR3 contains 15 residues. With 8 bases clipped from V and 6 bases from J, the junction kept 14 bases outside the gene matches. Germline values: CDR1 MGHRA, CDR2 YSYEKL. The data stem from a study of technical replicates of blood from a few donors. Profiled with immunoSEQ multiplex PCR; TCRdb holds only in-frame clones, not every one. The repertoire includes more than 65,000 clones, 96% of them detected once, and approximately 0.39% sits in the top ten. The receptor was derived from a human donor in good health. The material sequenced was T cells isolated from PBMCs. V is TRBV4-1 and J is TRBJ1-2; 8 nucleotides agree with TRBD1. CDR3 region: CASGITTGARNGYTF. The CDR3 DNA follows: TGCGCCAGCGGAATAACGACAGGGGCTAGGAATGGCTACACCTTC.